Sequencing of this T cell receptor (beta chain) was carried out in a study of T cell responses to AZD1222 COVID-19 vaccine. Profiling relied on immunoSEQ multiplex PCR, and the TCRdb table lists in-frame clones only, not all of them. The sample holds more than 85,000 clones, approximately 89% seen once. With respect to this clone: What it binds is unknown.

The CDR3 covers 15 residues. Study conclusions and caveats: Baseline serology detected seropositivity in only 6 or 7 AZD1222 recipients.

This specimen consisted of peripheral blood, obtained 28 days after the second AZD1222 dose. The source of this sequence is an adult who received the AZD1222 COVID-19 vaccine. The rearrangement links TRBV12-2 to TRBJ2-7; the table assigns TRBD2, which was not confirmed against the DNA. TRBV12-2 is assigned pseudogene status. The DNA for the CDR3 is TGTGCAAGTCGCTTAAATTTCGGCGGCTCCTACGAGCAGTACTTC. As protein: CASRLNFGGSYEQYF.